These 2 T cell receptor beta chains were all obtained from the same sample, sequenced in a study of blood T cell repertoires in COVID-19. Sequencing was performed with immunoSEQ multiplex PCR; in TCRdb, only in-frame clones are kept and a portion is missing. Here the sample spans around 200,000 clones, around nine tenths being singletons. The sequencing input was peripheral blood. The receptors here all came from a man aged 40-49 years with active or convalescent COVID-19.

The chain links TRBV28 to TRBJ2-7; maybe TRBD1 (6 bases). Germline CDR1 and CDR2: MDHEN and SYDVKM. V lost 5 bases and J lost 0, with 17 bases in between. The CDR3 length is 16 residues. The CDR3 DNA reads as TGTGCCAGCAGTCCAGCCGGACAGCTGAGCTCCTACGAGCAGTACTTC. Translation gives CASSPAGQLSSYEQYF.

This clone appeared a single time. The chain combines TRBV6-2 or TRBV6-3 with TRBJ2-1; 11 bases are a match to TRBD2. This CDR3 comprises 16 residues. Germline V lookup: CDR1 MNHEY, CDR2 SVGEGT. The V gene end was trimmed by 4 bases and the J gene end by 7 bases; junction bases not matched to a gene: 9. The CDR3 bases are TGTGCCAGCAGTTCCCATAGCGGGGGGGCGGGTAATGAGCAGTTCTTC. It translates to CASSSHSGGAGNEQFF.